Below, 17 T cell receptor beta chains from the same sample are listed, as sequenced in a study of cytomegalovirus exposure and HLA in healthy donors. PCR was performed using 60 Vbeta and 13 Jbeta primers. The protocol was immunoSEQ multiplex PCR, while the TCRdb copy is restricted to in-frame clones and leaves out a portion. The profile shows about 150,000 clones, 79% of them singletons. Sequencing used PBMCs. The origin of the receptors is a male donor in good health and CMV-seronegative.

V gene TRBV6-1 combines with J gene TRBJ1-1; a possible D gene is TRBD1 (6 bases). Germline lookup yields CDR1 MNHNS and CDR2 SASEGT. CDR3 length: 14 amino acids. Trimming stripped 9 bases from V and 0 bases from J, with 14 bases between. CDR3: CASESGHMNTEAFF. The CDR3 DNA reads as TGTGCCAGTGAGTCGGGACACATGAACACTGAAGCTTTCTTT.

The chain employs TRBV19 and TRBJ2-3; TRBD2 agrees at 12 bases. CDR1 LNHDA and CDR2 SQIVND come from the germline V gene (reference sequence). The CDR3 totals 17 residues. V dropped 4 bases and J dropped 5; count of bases not matched to a gene: 10. CDR3 DNA: TGTGCCAGTAGTACCTCACTAGCGGGGGGTAGCGGAGATACGCAGTATTTT. Translating it yields CASSTSLAGGSGDTQYF.

This chain joins TRBV29-1 and TRBJ2-1; possibly TRBD2 for D (6 bases). From germline, CDR1 is SQVTM and CDR2 ANQGSEA. V was pared by 4 bases and J by 8 bases, with 15 bases between. The CDR3 spans 13 residues. This CDR3 is CSVGAGYRDEQFF. CDR3 DNA: TGCAGCGTTGGCGCGGGGTACCGTGATGAGCAGTTCTTC.

This clone was counted a few times. The V gene is TRBV2, the J gene TRBJ2-2; TRBD1 matches 7 bases. The CDR3 runs to 14 residues. CDR1 SNHLY and CDR2 FYNNEI come from the germline V gene. The J segment lost 4 bases and the V segment lost 4 bases, leaving 3 bases of the junction unmatched. The DNA of the CDR3 is TGTGCCAGCAGTGGACAGGGTGGCACCGGGGAGCTGTTTTTT. It specifies CASSGQGGTGELFF.

The chain links TRBV7-6 to TRBJ1-2; D is perhaps TRBD1 (5 bases). The CDR3 has 15 residues. Germline V lookup: CDR1 SGHVS, CDR2 FNYEAQ. The V and J ends lost 1 base and 7 bases respectively, with 16 bases between them. This CDR3 reads CASSLGATGFRGYTF. DNA of the CDR3: TGTGCCAGCAGCTTAGGAGCCACAGGTTTCCGTGGCTACACCTTC.

The chain recombines TRBV6-6 with TRBJ1-4; 7 bases agree with TRBD1. This CDR3 contains 15 residues. Trimming at V came to 5 bases and at J to 5 bases, leaving 8 bases not matched to a gene. Germline values: CDR1 MNHNY, CDR2 SVGAGI (reference sequence). The CDR3 sequence: CASSAYRGVNEKLFF. As DNA, the CDR3 is TGTGCCAGCAGTGCATACAGGGGCGTCAATGAAAAACTGTTTTTT.

The CDR3 region has the DNA TGTGCCAGCAGCCTCAACACAGGGGTCGGCGGCTACACCTTC. Its protein product is CASSLNTGVGGYTF. The chain has TRBV11-2 and TRBJ1-2; the match to TRBD1 covers 7 bases. J lost 8 bases, V lost 5 bases, and 11 bases had no gene match. The CDR3 has 14 amino acids. Germline assignment: CDR1 SGHAT and CDR2 FQNNGV.

This chain links TRBV7-9 with TRBJ2-5; 11 nucleotides agree with TRBD1. From germline, CDR1 is SEHNR and CDR2 FQNEAQ (reference sequence). The V segment lost 5 bases and the J segment 5 bases; nucleotides outside the gene matches: 1. This CDR3 is 13 amino acids long. The CDR3 loop is CASSRDRGETQYF. Written as DNA, the CDR3 is TGTGCCAGCAGCCGGGACAGGGGGGAGACCCAGTACTTC.

Notes on this clone: Other DNA sequences in the same sample also yield this CDR3. The rearrangement links TRBV6-1 to TRBJ2-7; the match to TRBD1 covers 10 bases. V dropped 4 bases and J dropped 3; count of bases not matched to a gene: 3. Per the germline V gene, CDR1 is MNHNS and CDR2 is SASEGT. The CDR3 spans 14 residues. CDR3 amino acids: CASSAWTGGYEQYF. CDR3 DNA: TGTGCCAGCAGTGCGTGGACAGGGGGCTACGAGCAGTACTTC.

V usage is TRBV29-1 and J usage is TRBJ2-1; 10 bases match TRBD1. Germline V CDR1 and CDR2: SQVTM, ANQGSEA. With V trimmed by 7 bases and J by 8 bases, 11 bases remained unmatched. CDR3 length equals 14 residues. The CDR3 loop is CSAGELDRGYEQFF. Here the CDR3 DNA reads TGCAGCGCCGGGGAGCTGGACAGGGGGTATGAGCAGTTCTTC.

This chain uses TRBV5-1 with TRBJ2-5; possibly TRBD1 for D (6 bases). Germline assignment: CDR1 SGHRS and CDR2 YFSETQ. The length of the CDR3 is 14 residues. Trimming shortened V by 3 bases and J by 4 bases, and 13 bases separated the two germline ends. The chain's CDR3 is CASSSHREGETQYF. The CDR3 DNA reads TGCGCCAGCAGCTCCCACAGGGAAGGAGAGACCCAGTACTTC. Full variable domain (outside the CDR3, taken from reference TRBV5-1 and TRBJ2-5): KAGVTQTPRYLIKTRGQQVTLSCSPISGHRSVSWYQQTPGQGLQFLFEYFSETQRNKGNFPGRFSGRQFSNSRSEMNVSTLELGDSALYLCASSSHREGETQYFGPGTRLLVL.

This clone was detected once. V gene TRBV6-1 combines with J gene TRBJ2-2; TRBD2 matches at 8 bases. The germline V gene encodes CDR1 MNHNS and CDR2 SASEGT. J lost 1 base, V lost 5 bases, and 3 bases had no gene match. The CDR3 sequence is 15 residues long. CDR3: CASSLRGGNTGELFF. The CDR3 DNA reads as TGTGCCAGCAGTTTACGGGGGGGGAACACCGGGGAGCTGTTTTTT.

The gene calls are TRBV4-3 and TRBJ1-6; D uncertain. Deletions cut 0 bases from V and 7 bases from J, with 19 bases between. The CDR3 consists of 18 residues. Germline values: CDR1 LGHNA, CDR2 YSLEER. CDR3 nucleotide sequence: TGCGCCAGCAGCCAAGATGTTAGGAGCCGAGCGAGGAATTCACCCCTCCACTTT. The encoded protein is CASSQDVRSRARNSPLHF.

This clone was counted a few times. The CDR3 spells CASSARTGGNYGYTF. CDR3 sequence (DNA): TGTGCCAGCAGCGCCAGGACAGGGGGCAACTATGGCTACACCTTC. The chain recombines TRBV9 with TRBJ1-2; 11 nucleotides line up with TRBD1. This CDR3 spans 15 amino acids. The V segment lost 3 bases and the J segment 2 bases; nucleotides outside the gene matches: 3. Germline CDR1 is SGDLS and CDR2 is YYNGEE.

DNA for the CDR3: TGTGCCAGCAGTAATACAGGGGGCTCAGGAAACACCATATATTTT. Translation gives CASSNTGGSGNTIYF. The gene calls are TRBV2 and TRBJ1-3, with 9 bases that match TRBD1. The CDR3 runs 15 residues. Per the germline V gene, CDR1 is SNHLY and CDR2 is FYNNEI. V lost 5 bases and J lost 4; bases outside the gene matches: 6.

The sample holds a few counts of this clone. The rearrangement uses TRBV7-6 and TRBJ2-3, with D possibly being TRBD2 (5 bases). The CDR3 length is 13 residues. V shed 0 bases and J shed 4 bases, with 5 bases lying between them. From germline, CDR1 is SGHVS and CDR2 FNYEAQ. The chain's CDR3 is CASSLARADTQYF. CDR3 DNA sequence: TGTGCCAGCAGCTTAGCGAGGGCAGATACGCAGTATTTT.

The chain recombines TRBV6-5 with TRBJ2-1; TRBD2 matches 7 bases. The CDR3 sequence is 15 residues long. The V gene end was trimmed by 7 bases and the J gene end by 5 bases; junction bases not matched to a gene: 11. Germline CDR1 reads MNHEY; CDR2 reads SVGAGI. The CDR3 coding sequence is TGTGCCAGCACCACCCCGTGGGGGGGGGACAATGAGCAGTTCTTC. Protein sequence: CASTTPWGGDNEQFF.